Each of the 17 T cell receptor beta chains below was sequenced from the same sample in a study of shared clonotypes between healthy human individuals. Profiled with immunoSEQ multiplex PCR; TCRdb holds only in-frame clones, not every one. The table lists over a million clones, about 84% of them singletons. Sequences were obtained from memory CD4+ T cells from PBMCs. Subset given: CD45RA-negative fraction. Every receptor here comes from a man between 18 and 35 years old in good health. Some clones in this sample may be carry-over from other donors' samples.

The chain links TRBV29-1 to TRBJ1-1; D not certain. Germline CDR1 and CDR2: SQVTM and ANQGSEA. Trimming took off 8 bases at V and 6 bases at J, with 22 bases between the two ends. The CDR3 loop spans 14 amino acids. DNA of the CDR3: TGCAGCTCCACGGGAGGAGGTACTCGGGCTGAAGCTTTCTTT. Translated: CSSTGGGTRAEAFF.

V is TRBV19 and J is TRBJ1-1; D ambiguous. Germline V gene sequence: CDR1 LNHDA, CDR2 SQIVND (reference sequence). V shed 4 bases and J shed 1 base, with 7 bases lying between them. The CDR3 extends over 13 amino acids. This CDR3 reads CASSTSGNTEAFF. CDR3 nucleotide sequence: TGTGCCAGTAGTACTTCTGGGAACACTGAAGCTTTCTTT. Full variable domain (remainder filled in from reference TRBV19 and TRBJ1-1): DGGITQSPKYLFRKEGQNVTLSCEQNLNHDAMYWYRQDPGQGLRLIYYSQIVNDFQKGDIAEGYSVSREKKESFPLTVTSAQKNPTAFYLCASSTSGNTEAFFGQGTRLTVV.

CDR3 coding DNA: TGTGCCAGCAGTTTGGGGGTTAGCTCTGGAAACACCATATATTTT. Encoded protein: CASSLGVSSGNTIYF. The chain couples TRBV28 to TRBJ1-3, with TRBD1 as a possible D gene (5 bases). The CDR3 contains 15 residues. Looked up from germline, CDR1 is MDHEN and CDR2 is SYDVKM. V was trimmed by 3 bases and J by 0 bases, leaving 9 bases between them.

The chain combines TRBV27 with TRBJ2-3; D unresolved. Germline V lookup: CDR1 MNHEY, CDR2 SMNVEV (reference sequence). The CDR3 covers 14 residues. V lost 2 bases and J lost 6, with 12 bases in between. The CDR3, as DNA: TGTGCCAGCAGTTTAACCCGACTCGGTGATACGCAGTATTTT. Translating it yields CASSLTRLGDTQYF.

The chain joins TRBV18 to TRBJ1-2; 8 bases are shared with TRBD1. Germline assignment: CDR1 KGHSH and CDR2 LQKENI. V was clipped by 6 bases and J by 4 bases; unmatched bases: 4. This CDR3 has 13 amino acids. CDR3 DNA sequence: TGTGCCAGCTCTCTGGGGACAGGCTATGGCTACACCTTC. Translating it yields CASSLGTGYGYTF.

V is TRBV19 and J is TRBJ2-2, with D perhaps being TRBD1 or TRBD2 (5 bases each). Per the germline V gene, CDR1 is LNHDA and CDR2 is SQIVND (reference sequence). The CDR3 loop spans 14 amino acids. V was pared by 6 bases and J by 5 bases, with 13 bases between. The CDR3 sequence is CASSPGPQTGELFF. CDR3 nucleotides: TGTGCCAGTAGCCCGGGACCGCAAACCGGGGAGCTGTTTTTT.

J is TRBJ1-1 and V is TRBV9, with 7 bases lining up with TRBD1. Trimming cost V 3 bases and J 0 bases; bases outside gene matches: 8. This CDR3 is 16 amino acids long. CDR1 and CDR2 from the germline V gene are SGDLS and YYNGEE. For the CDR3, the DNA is TGTGCCAGCAGCGAACGACAGGGCCTATTGAACACTGAAGCTTTCTTT. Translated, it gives CASSERQGLLNTEAFF. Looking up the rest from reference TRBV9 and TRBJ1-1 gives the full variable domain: DSGVTQTPKHLITATGQRVTLRCSPRSGDLSVYWYQQSLDQGLQFLIQYYNGEERAKGNILERFSAQQFPDLHSELNLSSLELGDSALYFCASSERQGLLNTEAFFGQGTRLTVV.

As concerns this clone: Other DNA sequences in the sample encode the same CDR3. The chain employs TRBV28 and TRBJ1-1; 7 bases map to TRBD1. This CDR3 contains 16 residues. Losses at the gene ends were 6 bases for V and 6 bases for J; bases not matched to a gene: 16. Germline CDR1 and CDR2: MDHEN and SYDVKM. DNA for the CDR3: TGTGCCAGCAGGCCGAGGGGGCACGCCCTTCGGGCTGAAGCTTTCTTT. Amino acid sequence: CASRPRGHALRAEAFF.

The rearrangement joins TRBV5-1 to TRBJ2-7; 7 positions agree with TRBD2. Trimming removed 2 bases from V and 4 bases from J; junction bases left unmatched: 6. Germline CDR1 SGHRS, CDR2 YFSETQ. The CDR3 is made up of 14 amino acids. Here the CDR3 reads CASSFGLAAYEQYF. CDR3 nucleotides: TGCGCCAGCAGCTTTGGGCTAGCGGCGTACGAGCAGTACTTC.

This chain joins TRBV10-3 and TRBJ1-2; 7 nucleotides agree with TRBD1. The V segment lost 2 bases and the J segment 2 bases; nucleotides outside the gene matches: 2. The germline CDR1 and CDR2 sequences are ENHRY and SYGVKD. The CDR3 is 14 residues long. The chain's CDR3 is CAISEDRENYGYTF. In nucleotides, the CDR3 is TGTGCCATCAGTGAGGACAGGGAGAACTATGGCTACACCTTC.

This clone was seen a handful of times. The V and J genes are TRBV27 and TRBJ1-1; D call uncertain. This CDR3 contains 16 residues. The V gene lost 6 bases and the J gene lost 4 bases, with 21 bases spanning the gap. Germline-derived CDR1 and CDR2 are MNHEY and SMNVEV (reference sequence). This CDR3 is CASRVLDGGLSTEAFF. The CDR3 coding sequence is TGTGCCAGCAGGGTATTGGACGGAGGCCTTAGCACTGAAGCTTTCTTT.

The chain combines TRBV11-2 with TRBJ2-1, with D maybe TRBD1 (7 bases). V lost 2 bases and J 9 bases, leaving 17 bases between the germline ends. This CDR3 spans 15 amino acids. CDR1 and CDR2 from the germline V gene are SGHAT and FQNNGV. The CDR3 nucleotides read TGTGCCAGCAGCTTATTCAGGGGGGTACCTGGTGAGCAGTTCTTC. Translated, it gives CASSLFRGVPGEQFF.

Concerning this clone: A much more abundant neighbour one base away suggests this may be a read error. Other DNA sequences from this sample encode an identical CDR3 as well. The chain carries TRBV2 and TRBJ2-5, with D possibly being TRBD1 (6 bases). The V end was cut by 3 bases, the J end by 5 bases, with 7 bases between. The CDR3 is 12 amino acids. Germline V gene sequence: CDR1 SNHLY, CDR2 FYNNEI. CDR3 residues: CASSDRGETQYF. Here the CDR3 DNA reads TGTGCCAGCAGTGACAGGGGTGAGACCCAGTACTTC. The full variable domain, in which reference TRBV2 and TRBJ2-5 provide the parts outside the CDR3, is EPEVTQTPSHQVTQMGQEVILRCVPISNHLYFYWYRQILGQKVEFLVSFYNNEISEKSEIFDDQFSVERPDGSNFTLKIRSTKLEDSAMYFCASSDRGETQYFGPGTRLLVL.

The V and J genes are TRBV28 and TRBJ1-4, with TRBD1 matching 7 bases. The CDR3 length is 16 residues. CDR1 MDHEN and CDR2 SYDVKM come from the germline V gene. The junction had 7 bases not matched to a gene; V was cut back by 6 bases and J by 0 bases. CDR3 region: CASRRMDRTTNEKLFF. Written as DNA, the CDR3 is TGTGCCAGCAGGAGGATGGACAGGACAACTAATGAAAAACTGTTTTTT.

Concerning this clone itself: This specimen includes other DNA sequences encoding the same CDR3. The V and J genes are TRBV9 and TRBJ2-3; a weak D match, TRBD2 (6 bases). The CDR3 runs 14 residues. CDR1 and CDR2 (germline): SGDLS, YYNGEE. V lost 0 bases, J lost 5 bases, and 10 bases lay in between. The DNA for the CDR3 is TGTGCCAGCAGCGTAGGGGTGGGAGGAGATACGCAGTATTTT. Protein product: CASSVGVGGDTQYF.

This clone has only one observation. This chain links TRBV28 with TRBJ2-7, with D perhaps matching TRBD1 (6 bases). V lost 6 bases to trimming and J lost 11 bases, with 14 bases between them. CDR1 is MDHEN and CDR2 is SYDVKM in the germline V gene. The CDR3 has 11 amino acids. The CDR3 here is CASSRRTEKYF. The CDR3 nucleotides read TGTGCCAGCAGCCGCCGGACAGAAAAGTACTTC.

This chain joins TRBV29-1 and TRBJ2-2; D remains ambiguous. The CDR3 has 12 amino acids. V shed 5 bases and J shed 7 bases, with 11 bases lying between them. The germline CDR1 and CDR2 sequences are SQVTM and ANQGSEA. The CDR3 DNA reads TGCAGCGTTCGTAAAACGGTCGGGGAGCTGTTTTTT. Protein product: CSVRKTVGELFF.